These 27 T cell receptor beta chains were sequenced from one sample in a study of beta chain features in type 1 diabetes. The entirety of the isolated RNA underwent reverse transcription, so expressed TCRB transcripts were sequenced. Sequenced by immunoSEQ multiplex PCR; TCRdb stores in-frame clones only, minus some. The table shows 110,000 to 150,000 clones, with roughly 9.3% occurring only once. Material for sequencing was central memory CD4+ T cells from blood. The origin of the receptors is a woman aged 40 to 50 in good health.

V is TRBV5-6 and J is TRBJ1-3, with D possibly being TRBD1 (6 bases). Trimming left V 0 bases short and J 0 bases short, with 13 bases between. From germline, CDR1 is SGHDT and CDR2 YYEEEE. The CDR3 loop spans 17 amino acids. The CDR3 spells CASSLVLGQNSGNTIYF. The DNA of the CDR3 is TGTGCCAGCAGCTTGGTTCTGGGACAAAACTCTGGAAACACCATATATTTT.

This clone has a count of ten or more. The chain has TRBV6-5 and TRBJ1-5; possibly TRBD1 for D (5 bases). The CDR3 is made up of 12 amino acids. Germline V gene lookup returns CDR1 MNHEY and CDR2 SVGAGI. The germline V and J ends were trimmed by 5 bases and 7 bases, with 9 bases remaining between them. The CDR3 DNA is TGTGCCAGCAGTCTGGCAGGGCAGCCCCAGCATTTT. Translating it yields CASSLAGQPQHF.

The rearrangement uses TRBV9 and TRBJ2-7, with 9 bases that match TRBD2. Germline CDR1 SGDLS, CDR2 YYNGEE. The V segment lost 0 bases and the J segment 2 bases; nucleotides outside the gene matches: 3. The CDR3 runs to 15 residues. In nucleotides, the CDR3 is TGTGCCAGCAGCGTAGGCGAGCGGGGGGCCTACGAGCAGTACTTC. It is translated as CASSVGERGAYEQYF.

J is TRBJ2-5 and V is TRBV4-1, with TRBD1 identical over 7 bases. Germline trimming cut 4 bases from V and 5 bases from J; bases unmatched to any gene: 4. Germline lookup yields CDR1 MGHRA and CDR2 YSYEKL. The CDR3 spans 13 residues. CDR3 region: CASSRQGWETQYF. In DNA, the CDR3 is TGCGCCAGCAGCCGACAGGGTTGGGAGACCCAGTACTTC.

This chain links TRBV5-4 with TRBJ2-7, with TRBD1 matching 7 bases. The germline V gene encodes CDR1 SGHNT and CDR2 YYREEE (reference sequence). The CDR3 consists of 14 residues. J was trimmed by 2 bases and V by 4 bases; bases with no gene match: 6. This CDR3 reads CASSRETGTYEQYF. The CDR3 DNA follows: TGTGCCAGCAGCAGAGAGACAGGGACCTACGAGCAGTACTTC.

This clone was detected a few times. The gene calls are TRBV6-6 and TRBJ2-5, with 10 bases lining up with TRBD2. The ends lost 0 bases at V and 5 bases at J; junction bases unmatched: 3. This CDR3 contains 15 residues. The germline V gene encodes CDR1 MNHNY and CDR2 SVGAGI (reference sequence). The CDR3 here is CASSYSGLASETQYF. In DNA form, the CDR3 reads TGTGCCAGCAGTTACTCGGGACTAGCGAGCGAGACCCAGTACTTC.

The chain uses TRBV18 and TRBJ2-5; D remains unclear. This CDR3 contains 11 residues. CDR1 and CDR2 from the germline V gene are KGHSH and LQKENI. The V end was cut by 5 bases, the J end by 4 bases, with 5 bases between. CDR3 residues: CASSSRETQYF. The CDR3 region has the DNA TGTGCCAGCTCATCCCGAGAGACCCAGTACTTC.

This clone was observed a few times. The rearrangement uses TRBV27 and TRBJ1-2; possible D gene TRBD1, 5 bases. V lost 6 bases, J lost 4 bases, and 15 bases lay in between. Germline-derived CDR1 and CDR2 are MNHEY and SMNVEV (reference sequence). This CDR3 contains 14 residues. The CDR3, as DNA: TGTGCCAGCAGGGGGACTGCGGCCCCCTATGGCTACACCTTC. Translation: CASRGTAAPYGYTF.

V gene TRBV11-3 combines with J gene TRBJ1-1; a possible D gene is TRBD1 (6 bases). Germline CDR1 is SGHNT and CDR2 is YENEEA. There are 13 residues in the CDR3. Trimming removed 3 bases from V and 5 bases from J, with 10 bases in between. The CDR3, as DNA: TGTGCCAGCAGCTTGGCCAGGGGAACTGAAGCTTTCTTT. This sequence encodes CASSLARGTEAFF.

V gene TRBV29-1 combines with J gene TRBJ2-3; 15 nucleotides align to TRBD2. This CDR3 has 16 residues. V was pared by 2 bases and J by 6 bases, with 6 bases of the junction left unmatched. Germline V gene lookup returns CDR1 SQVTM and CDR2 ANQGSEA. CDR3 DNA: TGCAGCGTTGAAAGGGGGACTAGCGGGGGGCTGGATACGCAGTATTTT. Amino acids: CSVERGTSGGLDTQYF.

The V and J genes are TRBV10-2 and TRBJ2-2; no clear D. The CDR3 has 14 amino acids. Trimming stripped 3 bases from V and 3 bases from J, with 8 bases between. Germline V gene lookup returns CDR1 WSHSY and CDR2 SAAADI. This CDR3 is CASSDRPDTGELFF. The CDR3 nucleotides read TGCGCCAGCAGTGACAGGCCGGACACCGGGGAGCTGTTTTTT.

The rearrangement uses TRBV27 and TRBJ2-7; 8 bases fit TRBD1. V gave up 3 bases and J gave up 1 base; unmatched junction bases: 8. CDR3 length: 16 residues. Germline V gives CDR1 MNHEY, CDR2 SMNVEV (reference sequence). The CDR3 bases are TGTGCCAGCAGTTTTTTGGACAGGGATGGGTCCTACGAGCAGTACTTC. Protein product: CASSFLDRDGSYEQYF.

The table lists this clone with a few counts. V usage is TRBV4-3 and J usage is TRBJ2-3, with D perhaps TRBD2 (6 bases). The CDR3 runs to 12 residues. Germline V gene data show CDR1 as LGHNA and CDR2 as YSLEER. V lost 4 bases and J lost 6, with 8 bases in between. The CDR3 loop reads CASSRGEDTQYF. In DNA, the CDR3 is TGCGCCAGCAGCCGGGGGGAGGATACGCAGTATTTT.

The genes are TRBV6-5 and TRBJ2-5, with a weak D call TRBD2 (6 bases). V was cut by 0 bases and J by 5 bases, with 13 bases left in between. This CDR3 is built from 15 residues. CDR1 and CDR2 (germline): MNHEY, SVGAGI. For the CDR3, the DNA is TGTGCCAGCAGTTACTCCGGGGCGGGACCCGAGACCCAGTACTTC. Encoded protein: CASSYSGAGPETQYF.

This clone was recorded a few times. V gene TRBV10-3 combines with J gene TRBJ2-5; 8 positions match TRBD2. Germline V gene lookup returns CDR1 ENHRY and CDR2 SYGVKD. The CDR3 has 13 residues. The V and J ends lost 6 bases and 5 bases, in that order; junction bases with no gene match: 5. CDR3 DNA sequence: TGTGCCATCAGCGGGGGGGCGGGGGAGACCCAGTACTTC. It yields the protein CAISGGAGETQYF.

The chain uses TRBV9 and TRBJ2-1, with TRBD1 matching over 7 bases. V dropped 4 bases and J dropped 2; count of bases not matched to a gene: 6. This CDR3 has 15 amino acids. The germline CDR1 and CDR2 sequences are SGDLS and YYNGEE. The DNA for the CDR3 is TGTGCCAGCAGCCTACAAGGGGGCACCTACAATGAGCAGTTCTTC. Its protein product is CASSLQGGTYNEQFF. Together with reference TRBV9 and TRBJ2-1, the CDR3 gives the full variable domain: DSGVTQTPKHLITATGQRVTLRCSPRSGDLSVYWYQQSLDQGLQFLIQYYNGEERAKGNILERFSAQQFPDLHSELNLSSLELGDSALYFCASSLQGGTYNEQFFGPGTRLTVL.

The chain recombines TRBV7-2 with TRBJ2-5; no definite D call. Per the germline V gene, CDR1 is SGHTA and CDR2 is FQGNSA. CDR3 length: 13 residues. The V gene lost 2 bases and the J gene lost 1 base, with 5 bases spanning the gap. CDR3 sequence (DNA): TGTGCCAGCAGCTTAAGCTTCCAAGAGACCCAGTACTTC. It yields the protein CASSLSFQETQYF.

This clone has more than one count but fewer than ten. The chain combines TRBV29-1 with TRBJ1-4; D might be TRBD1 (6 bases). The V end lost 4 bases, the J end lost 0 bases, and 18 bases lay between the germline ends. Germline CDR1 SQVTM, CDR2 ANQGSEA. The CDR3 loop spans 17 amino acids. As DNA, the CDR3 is TGCAGCGTTGGGGCAGGGGTCGCGTCCGCAACTAATGAAAAACTGTTTTTT. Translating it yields CSVGAGVASATNEKLFF.

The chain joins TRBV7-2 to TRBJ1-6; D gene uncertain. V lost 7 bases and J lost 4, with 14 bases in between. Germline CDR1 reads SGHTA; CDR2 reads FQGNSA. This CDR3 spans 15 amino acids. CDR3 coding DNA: TGTGCCAGCACCCCCTCTGGAGGGTATAATTCACCCCTCCACTTT. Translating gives CASTPSGGYNSPLHF.

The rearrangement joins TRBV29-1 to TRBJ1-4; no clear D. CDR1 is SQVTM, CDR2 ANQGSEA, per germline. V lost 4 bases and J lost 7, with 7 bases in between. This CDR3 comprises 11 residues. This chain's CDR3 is CSVGGPEKLFF. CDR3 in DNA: TGCAGCGTTGGAGGCCCTGAAAAACTGTTTTTT.

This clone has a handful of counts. The chain's CDR3 is CASSAAGQLTDTQYF. The CDR3 DNA sequence: TGTGCCAGCAGCGCAGCTGGACAGCTCACAGATACGCAGTATTTT. This chain links TRBV9 with TRBJ2-3; D is possibly TRBD1 (6 bases). Germline V CDR1 and CDR2: SGDLS, YYNGEE. CDR3 length: 15 residues. Deletions cut 3 bases from V and 2 bases from J, with 13 bases between. Based on the CDR3 plus reference TRBV9 and TRBJ2-3, the full variable domain is DSGVTQTPKHLITATGQRVTLRCSPRSGDLSVYWYQQSLDQGLQFLIQYYNGEERAKGNILERFSAQQFPDLHSELNLSSLELGDSALYFCASSAAGQLTDTQYFGPGTRLTVL.

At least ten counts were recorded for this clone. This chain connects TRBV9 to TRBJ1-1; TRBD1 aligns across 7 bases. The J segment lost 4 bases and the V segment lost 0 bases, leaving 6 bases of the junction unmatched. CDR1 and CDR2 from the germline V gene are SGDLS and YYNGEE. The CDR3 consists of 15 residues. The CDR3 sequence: CASSVEDRRGTEAFF. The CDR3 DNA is TGTGCCAGCAGCGTAGAGGACAGGCGGGGCACTGAAGCTTTCTTT.

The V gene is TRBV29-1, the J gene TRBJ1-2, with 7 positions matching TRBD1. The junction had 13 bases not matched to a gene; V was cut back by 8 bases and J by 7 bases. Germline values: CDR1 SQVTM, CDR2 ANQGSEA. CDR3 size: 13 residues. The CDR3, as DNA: TGCAGCTCGAGGGCAGGGGGGATGAGTGGCTACACCTTC. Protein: CSSRAGGMSGYTF.

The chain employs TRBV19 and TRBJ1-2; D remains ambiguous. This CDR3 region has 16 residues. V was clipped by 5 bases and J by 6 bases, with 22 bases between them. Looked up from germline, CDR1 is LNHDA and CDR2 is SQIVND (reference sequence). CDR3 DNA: TGTGCCAGTAGTCTCACCAGTCTGACACCTAATAATGGCTACACCTTC. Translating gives CASSLTSLTPNNGYTF. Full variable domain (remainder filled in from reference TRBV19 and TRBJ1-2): DGGITQSPKYLFRKEGQNVTLSCEQNLNHDAMYWYRQDPGQGLRLIYYSQIVNDFQKGDIAEGYSVSREKKESFPLTVTSAQKNPTAFYLCASSLTSLTPNNGYTFGSGTRLTVV.

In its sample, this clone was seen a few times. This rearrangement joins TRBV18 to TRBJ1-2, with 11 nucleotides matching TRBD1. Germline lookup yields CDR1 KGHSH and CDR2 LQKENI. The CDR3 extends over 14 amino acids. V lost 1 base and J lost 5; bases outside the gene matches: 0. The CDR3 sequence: CASSPRDRGYGYTF. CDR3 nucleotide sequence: TGTGCCAGCTCACCACGGGACAGGGGGTATGGCTACACCTTC.

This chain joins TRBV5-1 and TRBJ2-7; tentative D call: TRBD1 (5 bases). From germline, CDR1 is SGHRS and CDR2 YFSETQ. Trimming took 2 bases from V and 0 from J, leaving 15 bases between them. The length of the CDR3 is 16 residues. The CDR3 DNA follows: TGCGCCAGCAGCTTAATCCTACAGGAGAGCTCCTACGAGCAGTACTTC. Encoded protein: CASSLILQESSYEQYF.

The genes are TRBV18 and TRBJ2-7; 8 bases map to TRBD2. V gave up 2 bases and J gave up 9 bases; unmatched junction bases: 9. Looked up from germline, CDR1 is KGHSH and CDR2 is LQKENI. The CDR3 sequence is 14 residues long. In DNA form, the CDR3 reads TGTGCCAGCTCACCATCGGTCCGGGGGGGCTCGCAGTACTTC. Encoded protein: CASSPSVRGGSQYF.